This T cell receptor (beta chain) appears in the sequencing data of a study of blood T cell repertoires in COVID-19. The data were produced by immunoSEQ multiplex PCR, yet TCRdb's version contains in-frame clones alone and is incomplete. The data show over 55,000 clones, 87% seen once. Germline V gives CDR1 SGHNT, CDR2 YYREEE (reference sequence). The ends lost 5 bases at V and 4 bases at J; junction bases unmatched: 5. The CDR3 covers 14 residues. The chain links TRBV5-4 to TRBJ1-2; 10 bases fit TRBD1. This receptor was taken from a man aged 50-59 years with active COVID-19. What was sequenced was peripheral blood. Here the CDR3 reads CASRPDRGSYGYTF. In nucleotides, the CDR3 is TGTGCCAGCAGACCGGACAGGGGGTCCTATGGCTACACCTTC.